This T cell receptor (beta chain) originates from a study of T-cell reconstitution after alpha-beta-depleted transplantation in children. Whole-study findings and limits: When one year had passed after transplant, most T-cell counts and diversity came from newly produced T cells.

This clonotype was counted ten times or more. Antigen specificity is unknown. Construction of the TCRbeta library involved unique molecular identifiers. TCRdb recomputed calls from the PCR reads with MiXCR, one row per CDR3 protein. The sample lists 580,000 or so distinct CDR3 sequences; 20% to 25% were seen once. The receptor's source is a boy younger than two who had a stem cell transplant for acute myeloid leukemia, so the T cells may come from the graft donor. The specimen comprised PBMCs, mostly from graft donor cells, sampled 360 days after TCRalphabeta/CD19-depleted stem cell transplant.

In DNA form, the CDR3 reads TGTGCCAGCGCTGGGGCGACCCATCAGCCCCAGCATTTT. This codes for CASAGATHQPQHF. This chain connects TRBV12-3 or TRBV12-4 to TRBJ1-5; tentative D call: TRBD1 (5 bases). Trimming removed 8 bases from V and 5 bases from J, with 13 bases in between. CDR3 length equals 13 residues.